A single sample gave rise to the 18 T cell receptor beta chains below, sequenced in a study of technical replicates of blood from a few donors. Assay: immunoSEQ multiplex PCR; the TCRdb copy retains only in-frame clones and omits some. The sample lists 60,000 to 90,000 clones, roughly 97% occurring once. The sample taken for sequencing was T cells isolated from PBMCs. The source of these receptors is a human donor in good health.

V gene TRBV4-1 combines with J gene TRBJ1-2, with 11 bases fitting TRBD1. Losses at the gene ends were 2 bases for V and 6 bases for J; bases not matched to a gene: 8. The CDR3 runs 16 residues. CDR1 is MGHRA and CDR2 is YSYEKL in the germline V gene. The CDR3 DNA follows: TGCGCCAGCAGCCAACGAGGACAGGGGGCGAACAATGGCTACACCTTC. Translation gives CASSQRGQGANNGYTF.

The chain recombines TRBV11-3 with TRBJ1-2; D unresolved. Germline lookup yields CDR1 SGHNT and CDR2 YENEEA. The CDR3 has 14 residues. V was shortened by 5 bases and J by 4 bases, with 14 bases between the two germline ends. CDR3 residues: CASSPWASTYGYTF. CDR3 coding DNA: TGTGCCAGCAGCCCCTGGGCCTCAACCTATGGCTACACCTTC.

V is TRBV7-6 and J is TRBJ1-6; D not certain. Trimming shortened V by 2 bases and J by 8 bases, and 10 bases separated the two germline ends. CDR3 length equals 14 residues. Germline values: CDR1 SGHVS, CDR2 FNYEAQ. CDR3 in DNA: TGTGCCAGCAGCTTATATGGTGCGGATTCACCCCTCCACTTT. This sequence encodes CASSLYGADSPLHF.

The rearrangement joins TRBV4-1 to TRBJ1-4; possibly TRBD1 for D (5 bases). The CDR3 sequence is 20 residues long. Trimming stripped 1 base from V and 0 bases from J, with 21 bases between. Germline V gene sequence: CDR1 MGHRA, CDR2 YSYEKL. The CDR3 here is CASSQVWFPRAETTNEKLFF. The CDR3 DNA reads TGCGCCAGCAGCCAAGTTTGGTTCCCCAGGGCCGAAACAACTAATGAAAAACTGTTTTTT.

This clone was observed a single time. This chain connects TRBV5-1 to TRBJ2-7; 8 bases are shared with TRBD1. Germline CDR1 reads SGHRS; CDR2 reads YFSETQ. V lost 4 bases and J lost 4; bases outside the gene matches: 13. CDR3 length: 16 amino acids. In nucleotides, the CDR3 is TGCGCCAGCAGCCCCCCACCCAGGGGGCCAGAATACGAGCAGTACTTC. It is translated as CASSPPPRGPEYEQYF. The full variable domain, in which reference TRBV5-1 and TRBJ2-7 provide the parts outside the CDR3, is KAGVTQTPRYLIKTRGQQVTLSCSPISGHRSVSWYQQTPGQGLQFLFEYFSETQRNKGNFPGRFSGRQFSNSRSEMNVSTLELGDSALYLCASSPPPRGPEYEQYFGPGTRLTVT.

V usage is TRBV29-1 and J usage is TRBJ2-3, with a weak D call TRBD1 (5 bases). V was cut by 6 bases and J by 2 bases, with 15 bases left in between. Germline V gives CDR1 SQVTM, CDR2 ANQGSEA. This CDR3 contains 14 residues. The CDR3 here is CSVRIGHSTDTQYF. DNA of the CDR3: TGCAGCGTCCGAATCGGACATTCCACAGATACGCAGTATTTT.

The chain is built from TRBV11-2 and TRBJ1-1, with D possibly matching TRBD1 (5 bases). In germline, CDR1 is SGHAT, CDR2 FQNNGV. Trimming stripped 6 bases from V and 1 base from J, with 12 bases between. This CDR3 region has 14 residues. The CDR3 is CASSQGVWNTEAFF. The CDR3 bases are TGTGCCAGCAGTCAAGGGGTTTGGAACACTGAAGCTTTCTTT.

J is TRBJ2-1 and V is TRBV10-2, with 10 bases matching TRBD2. This CDR3 has 15 amino acids. The germline CDR1 and CDR2 sequences are WSHSY and SAAADI. V lost 8 bases and J lost 3; bases outside the gene matches: 7. CDR3 sequence (DNA): TGCGCCAGCTCCCTAGCGGGAGTGGTCTACAATGAGCAGTTCTTC. Its protein is CASSLAGVVYNEQFF.

The V and J genes are TRBV18 and TRBJ1-5, with 8 bases that match TRBD1. This CDR3 region has 16 residues. With 6 bases clipped from V and 2 bases from J, the junction kept 9 bases outside the gene matches. Germline lookup yields CDR1 KGHSH and CDR2 LQKENI. CDR3 nucleotide sequence: TGTGCCAGCTCCCCGGCAGGGGGCGCGGGCAATCAGCCCCAGCATTTT. This gives the protein CASSPAGGAGNQPQHF.

CDR3 DNA sequence: TGCAGCGTTGCTACTAGCGGAGGGGGCTACGAGCAGTACTTC. Residues: CSVATSGGGYEQYF. The chain couples TRBV29-1 to TRBJ2-7, with TRBD2 matching over 8 bases. CDR3 length: 14 residues. J was trimmed by 3 bases and V by 4 bases; bases with no gene match: 8. Germline loops: CDR1 SQVTM, CDR2 ANQGSEA.

The chain has TRBV27 and TRBJ1-4; D is unclear. V dropped 5 bases and J dropped 2 bases, with 15 bases sitting between them. From germline, CDR1 is MNHEY and CDR2 SMNVEV (reference sequence). This CDR3 contains 16 residues. In DNA, the CDR3 is TGTGCCAGCAGTCCAAATAAAGGAGGCACTAATGAAAAACTGTTTTTT. Encoded protein: CASSPNKGGTNEKLFF. The entire variable domain, with the rest obtained from reference TRBV27 and TRBJ1-4, is as follows: EAQVTQNPRYLITVTGKKLTVTCSQNMNHEYMSWYRQDPGLGLRQIYYSMNVEVTDKGDVPEGYKVSRKEKRNFPLILESPSPNQTSLYFCASSPNKGGTNEKLFFGSGTQLSVL.

J is TRBJ2-5 and V is TRBV4-1, with 8 positions matching TRBD1. Germline CDR1 reads MGHRA; CDR2 reads YSYEKL. Trimming at V came to 3 bases and at J to 1 base, leaving 10 bases not matched to a gene. This CDR3 has 17 residues. CDR3 loop: CASSHLPDRGFQETQYF. CDR3 DNA sequence: TGCGCCAGCAGCCACCTACCCGACAGGGGCTTCCAAGAGACCCAGTACTTC.

The V and J genes are TRBV15 and TRBJ1-4; no clear D. Trimming cost V 0 bases and J 4 bases, with 12 bases left between them. The germline gives CDR1 LNHNV, CDR2 YYDKDF (reference sequence). This CDR3 has 16 amino acids. The CDR3 loop is CATSRDQGSGNEKLFF. CDR3 DNA: TGTGCCACCAGCAGAGATCAAGGCAGCGGTAATGAAAAACTGTTTTTT.

The chain recombines TRBV6-5 with TRBJ1-1; D unclear. The CDR3 has 13 residues. CDR1 and CDR2 (germline): MNHEY, SVGAGI. The germline V and J ends were trimmed by 6 bases and 4 bases, with 12 bases remaining between them. CDR3 residues: CASRPGMGTEAFF. CDR3 coding DNA: TGTGCCAGCAGACCGGGGATGGGCACTGAAGCTTTCTTT.

A single count supports this clone. The rearrangement uses TRBV11-2 and TRBJ1-1; D not certain. V lost 5 bases, J lost 0 bases, and 13 bases lay in between. This CDR3 region has 15 residues. Germline values: CDR1 SGHAT, CDR2 FQNNGV. In nucleotides, the CDR3 is TGTGCCAGCAGCCCGCATGGTCAGTTGAACACTGAAGCTTTCTTT. Translating gives CASSPHGQLNTEAFF.

Only one count was recorded for this clone. This chain uses TRBV7-6 with TRBJ1-4; D gene uncertain. V dropped 1 base and J dropped 6 bases, with 9 bases sitting between them. The V gene's germline CDR1 is SGHVS and CDR2 FNYEAQ. The CDR3 covers 14 residues. CDR3 nucleotides: TGTGCCAGCAGCTTAGGGGCCATGGATGAAAAACTGTTTTTT. Its protein is CASSLGAMDEKLFF.

The chain couples TRBV10-3 to TRBJ2-3, with 8 bases fitting TRBD2. The CDR3 has 17 amino acids. J lost 2 bases, V lost 2 bases, and 9 bases had no gene match. Germline V CDR1 and CDR2: ENHRY, SYGVKD. The CDR3 DNA is TGTGCCATCAGTGAGGGCGGGGGGTCCCCCCTCACAGATACGCAGTATTTT. Its protein product is CAISEGGGSPLTDTQYF.

The chain is built from TRBV5-4 and TRBJ2-1; 8 bases are a match to TRBD2. This CDR3 region has 14 residues. The V gene end was trimmed by 10 bases and the J gene end by 0 bases; junction bases not matched to a gene: 6. CDR1 is SGHNT and CDR2 is YYREEE in the germline V gene (reference sequence). CDR3 DNA: TGTGCCGGTAGCGGGGTAAACTCCTACAATGAGCAGTTCTTC. Its protein product is CAGSGVNSYNEQFF.